The clone carrying this T cell receptor beta chain appeared a few times. This sample was taken from a study of T-cell memory formation after mild COVID-19. Overall study context: Clusters of TCRs were largely donor specific.

TCR alpha and TCR beta cDNA libraries with sample barcodes and UMIs came from 5'RACE using constant-segment primers. Each CDR3 protein gets one entry after TCRdb re-called the 5' RACE reads with MiXCR. The data contain approximately 350,000 distinct CDR3 sequences, 28% of them singletons. This CDR3 is 17 amino acids long. Germline loops: CDR1 PRHDT, CDR2 FYEKMQ (reference sequence). V lost 1 base and J lost 5; bases outside the gene matches: 14. The sequencing sample was made of PBMCs or a T cell subset sorted from them (not recorded which). The rearrangement uses TRBV13 and TRBJ2-7, with TRBD2 matching 7 bases. The clonotype comes from an adult woman who had mild COVID-19 (a few samples of this study predate the infection). Cell type and time point are not known. The CDR3 here is CASSLAGDYSPLNEQYF. The DNA of the CDR3 is TGTGCCAGCAGCTTAGCGGGGGACTATAGTCCTCTAAACGAGCAGTACTTC.